The 25 T cell receptor beta chains listed next were all sequenced from one sample in a study of CD8 T cells in Susac syndrome. Random hexamers were used to reverse transcribe an amount of about 0.45 to 1 ug RNA. TCRdb reprocessed the immunoSEQ multiplex PCR reads with MiXCR, giving one entry per CDR3 protein. The data show some 220,000 distinct CDR3 sequences, with 95% seen just once and roughly 0.1% held by the top ten. Specimen: CD4+ T cells from PBMCs. Receptors were obtained from a human donor with multiple sclerosis.

The chain has TRBV7-9 and TRBJ1-2; D is perhaps TRBD1 (5 bases). V was pared by 3 bases and J by 3 bases, with 8 bases between. The CDR3 covers 13 residues. Germline V CDR1 and CDR2: SEHNR, FQNEAQ (reference sequence). The DNA for the CDR3 is TGTGCCAGCAGCTTCAGAGGGGACTATGGCTACACCTTC. Its protein is CASSFRGDYGYTF.

V and J are TRBV6-1 and TRBJ2-6; 16 nucleotides agree with TRBD2. The germline V gene has CDR1 MNHNS and CDR2 SASEGT. This CDR3 has 18 residues. Losses at the gene ends were 5 bases for V and 2 bases for J; bases not matched to a gene: 3. CDR3 sequence (DNA): TGTGCCAGCAGTACCGGGACTAGCGGGAGGGCTGGGGCCAACGTCCTGACTTTC. Encoded protein: CASSTGTSGRAGANVLTF.

The chain has TRBV5-1 and TRBJ1-1; D is unresolved. V was pared by 0 bases and J by 1 base, with 10 bases between. CDR3 length: 15 amino acids. Germline CDR1 and CDR2: SGHRS and YFSETQ. The DNA of the CDR3 is TGCGCCAGCAGCTTGGGCCCTCAATCGAACACTGAAGCTTTCTTT. Its protein product is CASSLGPQSNTEAFF.

The chain uses TRBV30 and TRBJ2-5; TRBD1 is a possible D gene (6 bases). The V gene lost 5 bases and the J gene lost 7 bases, with 14 bases spanning the gap. Looked up from germline, CDR1 is GTSNPN and CDR2 is SVGIG (reference sequence). CDR3 length: 12 amino acids. The CDR3 DNA follows: TGTGCCTGGGGGGGCCCAGCTGGGACCCAGTACTTC. Its translation: CAWGGPAGTQYF.

The chain links TRBV5-4 to TRBJ2-1; D not resolved. The CDR3 sequence is 12 residues long. The germline V and J ends were trimmed by 6 bases and 7 bases, with 11 bases remaining between them. Germline V gene lookup returns CDR1 SGHNT and CDR2 YYREEE (reference sequence). CDR3 DNA sequence: TGTGCCAGCAAAGACCCCGGAAATGAGCAGTTCTTC. It codes for CASKDPGNEQFF.

The V and J genes are TRBV20-1 and TRBJ1-2; no reliable D call. V was shortened by 6 bases and J by 8 bases, with 16 bases between the two germline ends. Germline V CDR1 and CDR2: DFQATT, SNEGSKA (reference sequence). The CDR3 length is 12 residues. The CDR3 sequence: CSATPLGFGYTF. The CDR3 DNA is TGCAGTGCCACTCCTTTGGGTTTCGGCTACACCTTC.

The CDR3 is CASNRPGSNYEQYF. The DNA of the CDR3 is TGTGCCAGCAATCGTCCAGGATCGAATTACGAGCAGTACTTC. The chain combines TRBV12-3 or TRBV12-4 with TRBJ2-7, with D hard to call. The CDR3 covers 14 residues. The V end was cut by 7 bases, the J end by 4 bases, with 17 bases between.

The gene calls are TRBV20-1 and TRBJ2-3; 10 positions agree with TRBD2. V lost 6 bases, J lost 3 bases, and 9 bases stayed unmatched. The germline V gene encodes CDR1 DFQATT and CDR2 SNEGSKA (reference sequence). CDR3 length: 15 residues. Written as DNA, the CDR3 is TGCAGTGCGATCGCCCAGCGGGAGGGGACAGATACGCAGTATTTT. Its translation: CSAIAQREGTDTQYF.

The gene calls are TRBV4-1 and TRBJ2-7; no firm D call. V lost 2 bases, J lost 5 bases, and 13 bases lay in between. CDR3 length: 14 residues. Germline V gives CDR1 MGHRA, CDR2 YSYEKL. CDR3 sequence reads: CASSQSDRPHEQYF. CDR3 nucleotide sequence: TGCGCCAGCAGCCAATCGGATCGTCCCCACGAGCAGTACTTC.

This sequence joins TRBV10-3 and TRBJ2-5; D may be TRBD2 (5 bases). The germline V gene encodes CDR1 ENHRY and CDR2 SYGVKD. This CDR3 is 13 amino acids long. V was clipped by 4 bases and J by 5 bases, with 11 bases between them. Written as DNA, the CDR3 is TGTGCCATCAGTGTATCGCGGGTGGAGACCCAGTACTTC. Protein sequence: CAISVSRVETQYF.

The rearrangement links TRBV7-3 to TRBJ1-1, with a tentative D call TRBD1 (6 bases). In germline, CDR1 is SGHTA, CDR2 FQGTGA. There are 13 residues in the CDR3. Trimming shortened V by 4 bases and J by 1 base, and 7 bases separated the two germline ends. The DNA for the CDR3 is TGTGCCAGCAGCTCACAGGGGAACACTGAAGCTTTCTTT. Translated: CASSSQGNTEAFF.

The CDR3 sequence is CASSQTGTSFYEQYF. The DNA for the CDR3 is TGTGCCAGCAGCCAAACCGGGACTTCCTTCTACGAGCAGTACTTC. V gene TRBV4-2 combines with J gene TRBJ2-7; D is perhaps TRBD2 (6 bases). Germline V gene lookup returns CDR1 LGHNA and CDR2 YNFKEQ. This CDR3 contains 15 residues. V was shortened by 2 bases and J by 3 bases, with 14 bases between the two germline ends.

The CDR3 DNA reads as TGCAGTGCCCAGACCATGACAGGATCCGGCAATCAGCCCCAGCATTTT. It is translated as CSAQTMTGSGNQPQHF. The chain combines TRBV20-1 with TRBJ1-5, with TRBD1 as a possible D gene (6 bases). The CDR3 spans 16 residues. CDR1 is DFQATT, CDR2 SNEGSKA, per germline (reference sequence). V lost 6 bases to trimming and J lost 2 bases, with 20 bases between them.

The chain couples TRBV20-1 to TRBJ2-7; no firm D call. Germline V gene sequence: CDR1 DFQATT, CDR2 SNEGSKA (reference sequence). The CDR3 sequence is 11 residues long. V dropped 6 bases and J dropped 4 bases, with 10 bases sitting between them. The CDR3 sequence is CSAPTLYEQYF. The CDR3 nucleotides are TGCAGTGCCCCGACACTTTACGAGCAGTACTTC.

V is TRBV6-5 and J is TRBJ2-2, with 10 nucleotides matching TRBD2. Germline CDR1 and CDR2: MNHEY and SVGAGI. This CDR3 has 15 amino acids. Germline trimming cut 6 bases from V and 2 bases from J; bases unmatched to any gene: 3. The CDR3 here is CASSGLAANTGELFF. CDR3 bases: TGTGCCAGCAGCGGACTAGCGGCTAACACCGGGGAGCTGTTTTTT.

This chain uses TRBV29-1 with TRBJ2-7; D is ambiguous. CDR1 SQVTM and CDR2 ANQGSEA come from the germline V gene. The germline V and J ends were trimmed by 7 bases and 3 bases, with 10 bases remaining between them. CDR3 length: 11 amino acids. CDR3 sequence: CSASTLYEQYF. CDR3 DNA sequence: TGCAGCGCTTCGACACTCTACGAGCAGTACTTC.

The rearrangement joins TRBV28 to TRBJ2-2; 7 nucleotides line up with TRBD1. Germline V gene lookup returns CDR1 MDHEN and CDR2 SYDVKM. The CDR3 covers 16 residues. Trimming cost V 7 bases and J 0 bases; bases outside gene matches: 8. The CDR3 nucleotides are TGTGCCAGCACTCCAATCGGGACAGCGAACACCGGGGAGCTGTTTTTT. It encodes CASTPIGTANTGELFF.

The V and J genes are TRBV20-1 and TRBJ2-7, with 9 bases fitting TRBD1. The CDR3 runs 13 residues. The J segment lost 7 bases and the V segment lost 5 bases, leaving 9 bases of the junction unmatched. Germline V gene sequence: CDR1 DFQATT, CDR2 SNEGSKA (reference sequence). CDR3 sequence: CSAGTGGAGEQYF. The DNA of the CDR3 is TGCAGTGCTGGAACAGGGGGCGCGGGAGAGCAGTACTTC.

The chain is built from TRBV7-9 and TRBJ2-5; D remains ambiguous. V was clipped by 4 bases and J by 13 bases, with 10 bases between them. CDR3 length: 10 residues. CDR1 and CDR2 (germline): SEHNR, FQNEAQ (reference sequence). The CDR3 sequence is CASSSEVLYF. The DNA of the CDR3 is TGTGCCAGCAGCTCCGAGGTGCTGTACTTC.

The chain employs TRBV29-1 and TRBJ1-2; tentative D call: TRBD1 (5 bases). Germline CDR1 SQVTM, CDR2 ANQGSEA. This CDR3 has 14 residues. Trimming shortened V by 4 bases and J by 0 bases, and 12 bases separated the two germline ends. The CDR3: CSVARQTPNYGYTF. CDR3 bases: TGCAGCGTTGCCCGACAGACTCCTAACTATGGCTACACCTTC.

The chain joins TRBV7-2 to TRBJ2-7, with TRBD2 matching 8 bases. Germline CDR1 is SGHTA and CDR2 is FQGNSA. The CDR3 length is 15 residues. Trimming removed 3 bases from V and 10 bases from J; junction bases left unmatched: 14. CDR3 in amino acids: CASSLQRTSGLGQYF. As DNA, the CDR3 is TGTGCCAGCAGCTTGCAAAGAACTAGCGGTTTGGGACAGTACTTC.

The rearrangement links TRBV4-1 to TRBJ2-1, with TRBD2 as a possible D gene (5 bases). This CDR3 has 13 amino acids. V lost 7 bases to trimming and J lost 6 bases, with 13 bases between them. The germline V gene encodes CDR1 MGHRA and CDR2 YSYEKL. The CDR3 DNA is TGCGCCAGCACCCAGACACGGGGCAATGAGCAGTTCTTC. This translates into CASTQTRGNEQFF.

The V call is TRBV29-1, the J call TRBJ2-7; 7 bases agree with TRBD1. Germline CDR1 reads SQVTM; CDR2 reads ANQGSEA. The CDR3 runs 11 residues. Germline trimming cut 5 bases from V and 6 bases from J; bases unmatched to any gene: 4. In DNA form, the CDR3 reads TGCAGCGTTAAGACAGGGTTCGAGCAGTACTTC. It codes for CSVKTGFEQYF.

This chain joins TRBV28 and TRBJ1-5; D is possibly TRBD1 (6 bases). V lost 6 bases, J lost 5 bases, and 11 bases lay in between. The CDR3 totals 13 residues. From germline, CDR1 is MDHEN and CDR2 SYDVKM. The CDR3, as DNA: TGTGCCAGCAGCTCAGGGGTGGATCAGCCCCAGCATTTT. Translating it yields CASSSGVDQPQHF.

With respect to this clonotype: The junction and the germline gene differ at one end; a read error may be behind it. V usage is TRBV12-3 or TRBV12-4 and J usage is TRBJ2-3, with no clear D. The CDR3 is made up of 17 amino acids. CDR3 nucleotide sequence: TGTGCCAGCAGTTTACGTTACAGTCTCGGCGGCACGGATACGCAGTATTTT. Protein: CASSLRYSLGGTDTQYF.